These 11 T cell receptor beta chains were sequenced from one sample in a study of T cell changes during pregnancy in multiple sclerosis. The method was immunoSEQ multiplex PCR; TCRdb's version includes in-frame clones alone and lacks a portion of them. The sample yields 45,000 to 50,000 clones, 80% to 95% seen once. This material consisted of peripheral blood, taken in the third trimester of pregnancy. The receptors shown here come from a female donor with multiple sclerosis, enrolled in a pregnancy study.

This clone appeared a single time. The chain employs TRBV2 and TRBJ1-1; no firm D call. Trimming pared 4 bases from V and 0 bases from J, leaving 6 bases between. Germline V gives CDR1 SNHLY, CDR2 FYNNEI. The CDR3 length is 13 residues. CDR3 nucleotide sequence: TGTGCCAGCAGTGCTGCTATGAACACTGAAGCTTTCTTT. It encodes CASSAAMNTEAFF.

The chain employs TRBV12-5 and TRBJ2-7; D call uncertain. The CDR3 is 13 amino acids. Between the trimmed V and J ends, which lost 0 bases and 3 bases, there was a span of 6 bases. Germline CDR1 LGHNT, CDR2 FRNRAP. CDR3 nucleotide sequence: TGTGCTAGTGGTTTGGTAAATAGCTACGAGCAGTACTTC. Protein: CASGLVNSYEQYF.

The genes are TRBV13 and TRBJ1-2, with D unresolved. The germline V gene has CDR1 PRHDT and CDR2 FYEKMQ (reference sequence). This CDR3 region has 16 residues. V lost 4 bases and J 3 bases, leaving 18 bases between the germline ends. The CDR3 DNA reads as TGTGCCAGCAGCTCTCCCCGGCGGGCAGAAGACTATGGCTACACCTTC. Its protein product is CASSSPRRAEDYGYTF.

The chain links TRBV4-1 to TRBJ2-1; 7 nucleotides align to TRBD2. This CDR3 contains 16 residues. CDR1 and CDR2 from the germline V gene are MGHRA and YSYEKL. The J segment lost 7 bases and the V segment lost 4 bases, leaving 13 bases of the junction unmatched. CDR3 bases: TGCGCCAGCAGCCCCTGGATGGGCGGGAGAGGGAATGAGCAGTTCTTC. Protein product: CASSPWMGGRGNEQFF.

The CDR3 reads CASSLALAETYEQYF. The CDR3 coding sequence is TGTGCCAGCAGCTTAGCGCTAGCGGAAACCTACGAGCAGTACTTC. The V call is TRBV7-2, the J call TRBJ2-7, with 7 bases that match TRBD2. CDR3 length: 15 amino acids. Germline CDR1 is SGHTA and CDR2 is FQGNSA. The V gene end was trimmed by 0 bases and the J gene end by 2 bases; junction bases not matched to a gene: 4.

V and J are TRBV4-2 and TRBJ2-1, with 10 bases lining up with TRBD2. The V gene's germline CDR1 is LGHNA and CDR2 YNFKEQ. V trimming: 0 bases; J trimming: 3 bases; junction bases outside the gene matches: 2. The CDR3 is made up of 16 amino acids. The DNA of the CDR3 is TGTGCCAGCAGCCAAGATGCTAGCGGGAGCTACAATGAGCAGTTCTTC. It translates to CASSQDASGSYNEQFF.

The CDR3, as DNA: TGTGCCAGCAGCCCTATGAGGGGGCAAGGAAGGGGGGCAACTAATGAAAAACTGTTTTTT. Protein: CASSPMRGQGRGATNEKLFF. This rearrangement joins TRBV9 to TRBJ1-4, with 7 bases lining up with TRBD1. The CDR3 sequence is 20 residues long. Germline V gene sequence: CDR1 SGDLS, CDR2 YYNGEE. V was clipped by 4 bases and J by 0 bases; unmatched bases: 18.

The rearrangement links TRBV11-3 to TRBJ2-7, with 8 bases lining up with TRBD2. Germline values: CDR1 SGHNT, CDR2 YENEEA. Trimming at V came to 5 bases and at J to 0 bases, leaving 6 bases not matched to a gene. This CDR3 contains 15 residues. The DNA for the CDR3 is TGTGCCAGCAGCCCAAGTAGCGGGAACTCCTACGAGCAGTACTTC. Protein sequence: CASSPSSGNSYEQYF.

The rearrangement links TRBV2 to TRBJ2-2, with TRBD1 matching over 12 bases. Trimming at V came to 8 bases and at J to 7 bases, leaving 5 bases not matched to a gene. The CDR3 is 14 residues long. CDR1 and CDR2 (germline): SNHLY, FYNNEI. The CDR3 is CASRDRGQIGELFF. The CDR3 region has the DNA TGTGCCAGCCGGGACAGGGGGCAAATCGGGGAGCTGTTTTTT.

The CDR3 bases are TGTGCCAGCAGTGTTTTTTCCGGGACAGCGATTTACGAGCAGTACTTC. Amino acids: CASSVFSGTAIYEQYF. The chain has TRBV13 and TRBJ2-7; 7 bases are shared with TRBD1. Germline CDR1 and CDR2: PRHDT and FYEKMQ (reference sequence). Trimming removed 6 bases from V and 4 bases from J; junction bases left unmatched: 15. The CDR3 runs 16 residues.

This chain links TRBV6-5 with TRBJ2-5, with a weak D call TRBD1 (5 bases). The CDR3 is 13 residues long. CDR1 is MNHEY, CDR2 SVGAGI, per germline. Trimming shortened V by 11 bases and J by 5 bases, and 18 bases separated the two germline ends. The CDR3 nucleotides read TGTGCCGCCATAGGGGTTTTAGGCGAGACCCAGTACTTC. It yields the protein CAAIGVLGETQYF.